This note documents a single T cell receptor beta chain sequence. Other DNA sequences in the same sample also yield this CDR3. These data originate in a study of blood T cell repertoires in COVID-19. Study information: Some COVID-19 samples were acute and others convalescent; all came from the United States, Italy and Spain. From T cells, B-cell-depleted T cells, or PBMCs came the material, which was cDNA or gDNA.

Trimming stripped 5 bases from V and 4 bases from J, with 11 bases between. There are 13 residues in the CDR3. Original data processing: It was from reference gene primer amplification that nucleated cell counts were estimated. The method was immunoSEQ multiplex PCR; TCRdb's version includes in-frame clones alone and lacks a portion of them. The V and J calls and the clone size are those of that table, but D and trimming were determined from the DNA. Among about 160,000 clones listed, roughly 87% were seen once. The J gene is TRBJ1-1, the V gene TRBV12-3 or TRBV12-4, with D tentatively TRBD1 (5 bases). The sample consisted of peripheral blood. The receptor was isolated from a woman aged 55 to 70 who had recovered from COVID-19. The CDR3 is CASSLQGRTEAFF. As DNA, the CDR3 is TGTGCCAGCAGTCTTCAGGGTCGCACTGAAGCTTTCTTT.